Following are 15 T cell receptor beta chains from one sample sequenced in a study of T cells in Graves' hyperthyroidism and ophthalmopathy. RNA transcripts served as the template for amplifying TCR beta CDR3 regions. The TCR CDR3 first-round RT-PCR relied on the HTBI primer set. Each CDR3 protein is one row after TCRdb ran MiXCR on the multiplex PCR reads. The sample holds around 300,000 distinct CDR3 sequences, roughly 13% seen once. Sequenced sample: blood. Receptors were obtained from a woman in her 40s with Graves' ophthalmopathy.

This clonotype was observed at least ten times. The chain is built from TRBV5-1 and TRBJ1-6; TRBD1 agrees at 9 bases. This CDR3 has 17 residues. Germline V gene sequence: CDR1 SGHRS, CDR2 YFSETQ. V trimming: 4 bases; J trimming: 9 bases; junction bases outside the gene matches: 14. CDR3 bases: TGCGCCAGCAGCCGGACAGGGGCACGGCAAGGTGGTTCACCCCTCCACTTT. Encoded protein: CASSRTGARQGGSPLHF.

This clonotype was counted many times. J is TRBJ2-2 and V is TRBV19; D call uncertain. Looked up from germline, CDR1 is LNHDA and CDR2 is SQIVND (reference sequence). V lost 8 bases and J 8 bases, leaving 9 bases between the germline ends. The CDR3 is made up of 11 amino acids. The CDR3 DNA is TGTGCCAGTCGGATTCAAGGGGAGCTGTTTTTT. It codes for CASRIQGELFF.

A few counts support this clonotype. This chain connects TRBV11-2 to TRBJ2-7; D is possibly TRBD1 or TRBD2 (5 bases each). This CDR3 has 13 residues. The V gene's germline CDR1 is SGHAT and CDR2 FQNNGV. Trimming cost V 4 bases and J 0 bases, with 7 bases left between them. CDR3 loop: CASSWDASYEQYF. The CDR3, as DNA: TGTGCCAGCAGCTGGGACGCCTCCTACGAGCAGTACTTC.

This clonotype occurred a few times. The rearrangement links TRBV14 to TRBJ1-1; 10 nucleotides align to TRBD1. The CDR3 spans 15 residues. The germline gives CDR1 SGHDN, CDR2 FVKESK. The trim removed 3 bases at V and 4 bases at J, leaving 5 bases unmatched. The CDR3 sequence: CASSQRTGGGTEAFF. The CDR3 nucleotides are TGTGCCAGCAGCCAGCGGACAGGGGGTGGCACTGAAGCTTTCTTT.

The chain has TRBV11-1 and TRBJ2-5; D is ambiguous. The CDR3 totals 13 residues. Per the germline V gene, CDR1 is SGHAT and CDR2 is FQDESV (reference sequence). Deletions cut 2 bases from V and 10 bases from J, with 14 bases between. This CDR3 reads CASSLQRGLGQYF. For the CDR3, the DNA is TGTGCCAGCAGCTTACAACGTGGGCTGGGCCAGTACTTC.

This clonotype was observed many times. The V gene is TRBV20-1, the J gene TRBJ2-1; 8 bases agree with TRBD2. The CDR3 runs to 15 residues. Germline V gene lookup returns CDR1 DFQATT and CDR2 SNEGSKA (reference sequence). Unmatched junction bases numbered 8, after V lost 3 bases and J lost 4 bases. The CDR3 sequence: CSASHISGIYNEQFF. DNA for the CDR3: TGCAGTGCTAGTCATATTAGCGGGATTTACAATGAGCAGTTCTTC.

This clonotype was seen at least ten times. The chain combines TRBV13 with TRBJ1-2; a weak D match, TRBD1 (6 bases). The germline gives CDR1 PRHDT, CDR2 FYEKMQ (reference sequence). This CDR3 spans 13 amino acids. V was shortened by 2 bases and J by 9 bases, with 13 bases between the two germline ends. The CDR3 sequence: CASSLNRVMSYTF. CDR3 nucleotide sequence: TGTGCCAGCAGCTTAAACAGGGTGATGAGCTACACCTTC. Complete variable domain (other parts from reference TRBV13 and TRBJ1-2): AAGVIQSPRHLIKEKRETATLKCYPIPRHDTVYWYQQGPGQDPQFLISFYEKMQSDKGSIPDRFSAQQFSDYHSELNMSSLELGDSALYFCASSLNRVMSYTFGSGTRLTVV.

This clonotype was recorded at least ten times. The chain links TRBV6-5 to TRBJ2-7; unclear D gene. V gave up 0 bases and J gave up 1 base, with 7 bases separating them. This CDR3 has 14 amino acids. From germline, CDR1 is MNHEY and CDR2 SVGAGI. The CDR3 region is CASSYSPGSYEQYF. The CDR3 DNA follows: TGTGCCAGCAGTTACTCCCCAGGATCCTACGAGCAGTACTTC.

The sample holds many counts of this clonotype. The chain is built from TRBV28 and TRBJ1-1, with 8 bases lining up with TRBD1. The CDR3 loop spans 15 amino acids. CDR1 is MDHEN, CDR2 SYDVKM, per germline. Unmatched junction bases numbered 14, after V lost 4 bases and J lost 10 bases. CDR3 residues: CASSSAGMDRVSAFF. As DNA, the CDR3 is TGTGCCAGCAGTTCAGCGGGGATGGACAGGGTTTCAGCTTTCTTT.

This clonotype has more than one count but fewer than ten. The V call is TRBV6-2 or TRBV6-3, the J call TRBJ2-1, with D perhaps TRBD1 or TRBD2 (5 bases each). This CDR3 is built from 14 residues. Germline values: CDR1 MNHEY, CDR2 SVGEGT. Trimming cost V 8 bases and J 0 bases, with 11 bases left between them. CDR3 coding DNA: TGTGCCAGCCTAGGGGAGAGCTCCTACAATGAGCAGTTCTTC. Encoded protein: CASLGESSYNEQFF.

This clonotype was detected many times. V is TRBV6-1 and J is TRBJ2-7; 9 bases fit TRBD1. Losses at the gene ends were 2 bases for V and 4 bases for J; bases not matched to a gene: 6. The CDR3 has 15 residues. Germline CDR1 and CDR2: MNHNS and SASEGT. The CDR3 DNA follows: TGTGCCAGCAGTGAATCGGGGACAGGGCGGTACGAGCAGTACTTC. Translation gives CASSESGTGRYEQYF.

This clonotype was observed many times. The genes are TRBV28 and TRBJ1-6; 7 bases line up with TRBD1. Germline CDR1 MDHEN, CDR2 SYDVKM. The V segment lost 3 bases and the J segment 7 bases; nucleotides outside the gene matches: 9. The CDR3 length is 16 residues. The chain's CDR3 is CASSFPRAGGNSPLHF. The CDR3 region has the DNA TGTGCCAGCAGTTTCCCCCGGGCAGGGGGAAATTCACCCCTCCACTTT.

This clonotype was observed many times. The V and J genes are TRBV12-3 or TRBV12-4 and TRBJ2-3; 8 nucleotides line up with TRBD2. J was trimmed by 2 bases and V by 3 bases; bases with no gene match: 4. This CDR3 is 15 amino acids long. The DNA of the CDR3 is TGTGCCAGCAGTTTGGGACTAGGCTCCACAGATACGCAGTATTTT. It is translated as CASSLGLGSTDTQYF.

For this clonotype: This may come from a read error, since a much larger clone is one base off. The chain employs TRBV12-3 or TRBV12-4 and TRBJ2-5; D gene ambiguous. Judging by the DNA end, TRBJ2-1 fits better; the J call may be wrong. The length of the CDR3 is 12 residues. Here the CDR3 reads CASSPAGETQFF. CDR3 coding DNA: TGTGCCAGCAGCCCGGCCGGAGAGACCCAGTTCTTC.

In this sample, this clonotype turned up a few times. The gene calls are TRBV7-9 and TRBJ1-5, with D perhaps matching TRBD1 (5 bases). The V end was cut by 5 bases, the J end by 4 bases, with 12 bases between. CDR3 length: 14 amino acids. CDR1 SEHNR and CDR2 FQNEAQ come from the germline V gene (reference sequence). CDR3 residues: CASSHAGGNQPQHF. CDR3 bases: TGTGCCAGCAGCCACGCCGGGGGAAATCAGCCCCAGCATTTT.